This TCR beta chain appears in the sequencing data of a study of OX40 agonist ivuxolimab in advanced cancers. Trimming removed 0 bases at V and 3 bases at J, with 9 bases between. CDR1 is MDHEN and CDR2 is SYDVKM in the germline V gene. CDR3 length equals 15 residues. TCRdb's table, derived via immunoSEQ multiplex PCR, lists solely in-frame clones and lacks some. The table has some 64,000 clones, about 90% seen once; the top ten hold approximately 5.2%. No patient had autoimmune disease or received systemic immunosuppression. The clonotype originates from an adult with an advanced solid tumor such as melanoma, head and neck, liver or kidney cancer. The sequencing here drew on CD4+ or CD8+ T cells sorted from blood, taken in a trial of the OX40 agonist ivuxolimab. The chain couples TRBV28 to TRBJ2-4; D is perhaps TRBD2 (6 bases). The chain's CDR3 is CASSLWEGGKNIQYF. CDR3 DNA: TGTGCCAGCAGTTTATGGGAGGGCGGCAAAAACATTCAGTACTTC. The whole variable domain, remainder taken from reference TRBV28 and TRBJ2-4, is DVKVTQSSRYLVKRTGEKVFLECVQDMDHENMFWYRQDPGLGLRLIYFSYDVKMKEKGDIPEGYSVSREKKERFSLILESASTNQTSMYLCASSLWEGGKNIQYFGAGTRLSVL.